These 32 T cell receptor beta chains were sequenced from one sample in a study of Ad26.COV2.S vaccination and SARS-CoV-2 variants. The method was immunoSEQ multiplex PCR; TCRdb's version includes in-frame clones alone and lacks a portion of them. The profile covers under 250,000 clones, with 87% appearing a single time and 2.5% to 3.5% taken by the ten largest. This sample's treatment: 15 to 20 received Ad26.COV2.S at low or high dose, single or two shots; about 5 received placebo; per-sample allocation not given. Sampling took place 63 days after the first vaccine or placebo injection. The input for sequencing was peripheral blood, taken in a trial of Ad26.COV2.S vaccine versus placebo. The origin of the receptors is a person between 18 and 60 years old who received the Ad26.COV2.S COVID-19 vaccine or a placebo.

The rearrangement joins TRBV4-1 to TRBJ2-2, with TRBD2 matching over 10 bases. CDR3 length: 18 residues. Trimming at V came to 2 bases and at J to 3 bases, leaving 9 bases not matched to a gene. Germline CDR1 MGHRA, CDR2 YSYEKL. The CDR3 reads CASSQIAGGLRDTGELFF. CDR3 DNA sequence: TGCGCCAGCAGCCAAATAGCGGGAGGCCTAAGGGACACCGGGGAGCTGTTTTTT.

This chain links TRBV6-2 or TRBV6-3 with TRBJ2-7; perhaps TRBD2 as D (5 bases). Per germline, CDR1 MNHEY and CDR2 SVGEGT. CDR3 length: 15 residues. Trimming shortened V by 5 bases and J by 4 bases, and 18 bases separated the two germline ends. Here the CDR3 reads CASSAKTGSMYEQYF. The CDR3 DNA sequence: TGTGCCAGCAGTGCTAAAACGGGATCTATGTACGAGCAGTACTTC.

This chain uses TRBV27 with TRBJ2-5; 10 nucleotides align to TRBD2. Germline assignment: CDR1 MNHEY and CDR2 SMNVEV (reference sequence). V gave up 2 bases and J gave up 5 bases; unmatched junction bases: 2. The CDR3 contains 14 residues. CDR3: CASSLSGRVETQYF. The CDR3 DNA reads as TGTGCCAGCAGTTTAAGCGGGAGGGTGGAGACCCAGTACTTC.

The chain joins TRBV30 to TRBJ2-2; a weak D match, TRBD2 (6 bases). Trimming removed 3 bases from V and 5 bases from J, with 7 bases in between. The germline V gene encodes CDR1 GTSNPN and CDR2 SVGIG (reference sequence). This CDR3 contains 12 residues. The CDR3 spells CAWSGGTGELFF. Written as DNA, the CDR3 is TGTGCCTGGAGCGGGGGAACCGGGGAGCTGTTTTTT.

The V call is TRBV7-3, the J call TRBJ2-3; D uncertain. The germline CDR1 and CDR2 sequences are SGHTA and FQGTGA. V was trimmed by 5 bases and J by 8 bases, leaving 14 bases between them. This CDR3 region has 13 residues. DNA for the CDR3: TGTGCCAGCAGCCCCAAGCTGGGCGGTACGCAGTATTTT. The encoded protein is CASSPKLGGTQYF.

The gene calls are TRBV2 and TRBJ2-5; D unclear. The CDR3 covers 15 residues. The ends were cut back, 0 bases at V and 1 base at J, with 9 bases in the middle. The germline V gene encodes CDR1 SNHLY and CDR2 FYNNEI. The CDR3 loop is CASSEARYGQETQYF. The CDR3 DNA reads as TGTGCCAGCAGTGAAGCGCGTTACGGCCAAGAGACCCAGTACTTC.

This chain links TRBV19 with TRBJ2-7, with 7 nucleotides matching TRBD1. The V and J ends lost 3 bases and 1 base, in that order; junction bases with no gene match: 6. The germline gives CDR1 LNHDA, CDR2 SQIVND (reference sequence). The CDR3 sequence is 15 residues long. CDR3 DNA sequence: TGTGCCAGTAGTATTGGTCCGGGACAGTCCTACGAGCAGTACGTC. It specifies CASSIGPGQSYEQYV.

The chain links TRBV3-1 (or the pseudogene TRBV3-2) to TRBJ2-5; 10 bases are a match to TRBD2. V shed 1 base, J shed 2 bases, and the junction held 4 bases outside the gene matches. CDR1 and CDR2 from the germline V gene are LGHDT and YNNKEL (reference sequence). The CDR3 sequence is 16 residues long. The CDR3 DNA sequence: TGTGCCAGCAGCCAAGGAGTAGCGGGGGGTCAAGAGACCCAGTACTTC. Its protein product is CASSQGVAGGQETQYF.

As regards this clone: At one end, the junction sequence differs from germline, possibly due to a read error. This chain links TRBV7-9 with TRBJ2-2; D might be TRBD1 (6 bases). Germline values: CDR1 SEHNR, CDR2 FQNEAQ (reference sequence). The CDR3 consists of 16 residues. CDR3 sequence: CASSLDGTLNTGELFF. DNA for the CDR3: TGTGCCAGCAGTTTAGACGGGACACTGAACACCGGGGAGCTGTTTTTT.

V gene TRBV7-9 combines with J gene TRBJ2-1, with TRBD2 matching over 7 bases. The CDR3 runs to 12 residues. Germline V lookup: CDR1 SEHNR, CDR2 FQNEAQ (reference sequence). The V segment lost 9 bases and the J segment 6 bases; nucleotides outside the gene matches: 5. For the CDR3, the DNA is TGTGCCAGGGCGGGAGATAGCAATGAGCAGTTCTTC. Amino acids: CARAGDSNEQFF.

The V gene is TRBV11-2, the J gene TRBJ1-2; 8 nucleotides line up with TRBD1. Germline V gives CDR1 SGHAT, CDR2 FQNNGV. This CDR3 region has 16 residues. With 5 bases clipped from V and 2 bases from J, the junction kept 10 bases outside the gene matches. The CDR3 region has the DNA TGTGCCAGCAGCCGCGGGACGGGACAGGAGAACTATGGCTACACCTTC. It yields the protein CASSRGTGQENYGYTF. The full variable domain, rest sourced from reference TRBV11-2 and TRBJ1-2, is EAGVAQSPRYKIIEKRQSVAFWCNPISGHATLYWYQQILGQGPKLLIQFQNNGVVDDSQLPKDRFSAERLKGVDSTLKIQPAKLEDSAVYLCASSRGTGQENYGYTFGSGTRLTVV.

This clone was seen a single time. The V gene is TRBV12-3 or TRBV12-4, the J gene TRBJ1-4, with unresolved D. The CDR3 runs to 12 residues. V lost 8 bases and J lost 6, with 10 bases in between. Written as DNA, the CDR3 is TGTGCCAGCGGACGAAGTGATGAAAAACTGTTTTTT. Protein: CASGRSDEKLFF.

The chain combines TRBV19 with TRBJ1-2; 8 bases are a match to TRBD1. The CDR3 loop spans 16 amino acids. Germline V gene data show CDR1 as LNHDA and CDR2 as SQIVND (reference sequence). Unmatched junction bases numbered 8, after V lost 4 bases and J lost 1 base. In nucleotides, the CDR3 is TGTGCCAGTAGTAACACAGGGGGGACTATTAACTATGGCTACACCTTC. This gives the protein CASSNTGGTINYGYTF.

Here the CDR3 reads CASSVGGESSDEQFF. In DNA, the CDR3 is TGTGCCAGCAGCGTCGGTGGTGAGAGCTCCGATGAGCAGTTCTTC. The chain couples TRBV9 to TRBJ2-1; no clear D. Germline V lookup: CDR1 SGDLS, CDR2 YYNGEE. The V end lost 2 bases, the J end lost 8 bases, and 17 bases lay between the germline ends. The CDR3 runs 15 residues.

This clone was picked up a small number of times. The genes are TRBV7-9 and TRBJ1-6; D is uncertain. Trimming removed 5 bases from V and 7 bases from J, with 15 bases in between. This CDR3 comprises 15 residues. From germline, CDR1 is SEHNR and CDR2 FQNEAQ (reference sequence). The CDR3 nucleotides are TGTGCCAGCAGCAGTCGGACGGTTTTAAATTCACCCCTCCACTTT. The encoded protein is CASSSRTVLNSPLHF.

The chain carries TRBV4-1 and TRBJ1-3; maybe TRBD1 (5 bases). Trimming cost V 5 bases and J 1 base, with 9 bases left between them. From germline, CDR1 is MGHRA and CDR2 YSYEKL. The CDR3 runs 14 residues. The CDR3 DNA reads TGCGCCAGCAGCACAGGTGGATCTGGAAACACCATATATTTT. Amino acid sequence: CASSTGGSGNTIYF.

The chain employs TRBV6-1 and TRBJ1-3, with D unclear. The CDR3 consists of 19 residues. Trimming removed 2 bases from V and 0 bases from J, with 20 bases in between. CDR1 MNHNS and CDR2 SASEGT come from the germline V gene. As DNA, the CDR3 is TGTGCCAGCAGTGAACCCCGGGTTCGACTGAGTTTCTCTGGAAACACCATATATTTT. It yields the protein CASSEPRVRLSFSGNTIYF.

V and J are TRBV7-2 and TRBJ1-1; D gene uncertain. The CDR3 loop spans 12 amino acids. In germline, CDR1 is SGHTA, CDR2 FQGNSA. The V end was cut by 5 bases, the J end by 11 bases, with 15 bases between. In DNA, the CDR3 is TGTGCCAGCAGCCATCCCGACTGGGAGGCTTTCTTT. Residues: CASSHPDWEAFF.

The V call is TRBV7-2, the J call TRBJ1-1; D gene unclear. The germline V gene encodes CDR1 SGHTA and CDR2 FQGNSA. This CDR3 comprises 15 residues. Trimming shortened V by 2 bases and J by 0 bases, and 10 bases separated the two germline ends. The CDR3 spells CASSLSHSMNTEAFF. In nucleotides, the CDR3 is TGTGCCAGCAGCTTAAGTCACAGCATGAACACTGAAGCTTTCTTT.

The chain carries TRBV6-5 and TRBJ2-7, with TRBD2 matching 11 bases. CDR3 length: 15 amino acids. Germline lookup yields CDR1 MNHEY and CDR2 SVGAGI. After removal of 4 bases from V and 4 bases from J, the junction contained 6 bases not matched to a gene. Here the CDR3 DNA reads TGTGCCAGCAGTTTCTCTAGCGGGGGGCCTTACGAGCAGTACTTC. Amino acids: CASSFSSGGPYEQYF.

This chain uses TRBV4-3 with TRBJ1-2, with 9 bases that match TRBD1. The trim removed 4 bases at V and 3 bases at J, leaving 3 bases unmatched. Germline V lookup: CDR1 LGHNA, CDR2 YSLEER. The CDR3 spans 14 residues. Here the CDR3 DNA reads TGCGCCAGCAGCCCGGGACAGGGCGACTATGGCTACACCTTC. Translating gives CASSPGQGDYGYTF.

The rearrangement joins TRBV20-1 to TRBJ1-2; 7 bases align to TRBD1. The CDR3 runs 11 residues. Germline V lookup: CDR1 DFQATT, CDR2 SNEGSKA (reference sequence). Trimming at V came to 7 bases and at J to 5 bases, leaving 4 bases not matched to a gene. The CDR3: CSVRDSYGYTF. CDR3 DNA: TGCAGTGTCAGGGACAGTTATGGCTACACCTTC.

In this sample, this clone turned up once. The rearrangement links TRBV5-4 to TRBJ1-6; the match to TRBD1 covers 10 bases. V trimming: 0 bases; J trimming: 10 bases; junction bases outside the gene matches: 10. The germline V gene encodes CDR1 SGHNT and CDR2 YYREEE (reference sequence). This CDR3 has 17 amino acids. The DNA for the CDR3 is TGTGCCAGCAGCTTGGGCCCCACCGGGACAGGGGACTCACCCCTCCACTTT. Encoded protein: CASSLGPTGTGDSPLHF.

V gene TRBV6-2 or TRBV6-3 combines with J gene TRBJ1-2, with D perhaps matching TRBD1 (5 bases). CDR1 is MNHEY and CDR2 is SVGEGT in the germline V gene. With 2 bases removed from V and 4 bases from J, the gap between germline ends came to 11 bases. CDR3 length: 14 residues. The CDR3 DNA is TGTGCCAGCAGTTACGCAGGGAAGGTCTATGGCTACACCTTC. Its protein product is CASSYAGKVYGYTF.

The V call is TRBV1, the J call TRBJ2-7; TRBD2 is taken as the D call from the table, unchecked against the DNA. TRBV1 is annotated as a pseudogene. The CDR3 length is 15 residues. The DNA for the CDR3 is TGCACCAGCAGCCAAATTAGCGGGTTAACCTACGAGCAGTACTTC. Translation: CTSSQISGLTYEQYF.

This clone has just a few counts. The chain recombines TRBV12-3 or TRBV12-4 with TRBJ1-1; D perhaps matches TRBD1 (6 bases). V was shortened by 6 bases and J by 1 base, with 9 bases between the two germline ends. The CDR3 runs to 13 residues. CDR3 sequence: CASSKDRNTEAFF. CDR3 DNA: TGTGCCAGCAGCAAGGACAGGAACACTGAAGCTTTCTTT.

This clone was seen many times. This chain connects TRBV7-3 to TRBJ2-3, with D unclear. CDR1 is SGHTA, CDR2 FQGTGA, per germline. V was cut by 5 bases and J by 2 bases, with 11 bases left in between. The CDR3 runs to 14 residues. CDR3 region: CASSRSSATDTQYF. DNA for the CDR3: TGTGCCAGCAGCCGGAGCTCGGCCACAGATACGCAGTATTTT.

V gene TRBV20-1 combines with J gene TRBJ2-3; no clear D gene. This CDR3 is 13 amino acids long. Trimming removed 3 bases from V and 2 bases from J, with 9 bases in between. Per germline, CDR1 DFQATT and CDR2 SNEGSKA (reference sequence). CDR3 protein: CSASDGYTDTQYF. In nucleotides, the CDR3 is TGCAGTGCTAGTGATGGGTACACAGATACGCAGTATTTT.

This chain's CDR3 is CASSLMTDTQYF. The CDR3 DNA reads as TGTGCCAGCAGCTTAATGACCGATACGCAGTATTTT. J is TRBJ2-3 and V is TRBV13; D gene ambiguous. This CDR3 spans 12 amino acids. The V gene's germline CDR1 is PRHDT and CDR2 FYEKMQ (reference sequence). V lost 2 bases, J lost 6 bases, and 6 bases lay in between.

This chain joins TRBV6-2 or TRBV6-3 and TRBJ1-2; D is unclear. CDR1 MNHEY and CDR2 SVGEGT come from the germline V gene. CDR3 length: 14 residues. V dropped 4 bases and J dropped 4 bases, with 13 bases sitting between them. CDR3 bases: TGTGCCAGCAGTTCCCCCGGGTTCGGCTATGGCTACACCTTC. Amino acids: CASSSPGFGYGYTF.

The chain carries TRBV25-1 and TRBJ1-3; no definite D call. This CDR3 has 13 residues. CDR1 and CDR2 from the germline V gene are MGHDK and SYGVNS. Trimming removed 6 bases at V and 2 bases at J, with 8 bases between. The CDR3: CASRIGAGNTIYF. For the CDR3, the DNA is TGTGCCAGCAGGATCGGGGCTGGAAACACCATATATTTT.

The rearrangement links TRBV6-5 to TRBJ2-7, with D hard to call. The V gene lost 4 bases and the J gene lost 2 bases, with 9 bases spanning the gap. CDR3 length: 13 amino acids. Germline loops: CDR1 MNHEY, CDR2 SVGAGI. The CDR3 nucleotides read TGTGCCAGCAGTTCGGCAGGAACCTACGAGCAGTACTTC. Amino acid sequence: CASSSAGTYEQYF.